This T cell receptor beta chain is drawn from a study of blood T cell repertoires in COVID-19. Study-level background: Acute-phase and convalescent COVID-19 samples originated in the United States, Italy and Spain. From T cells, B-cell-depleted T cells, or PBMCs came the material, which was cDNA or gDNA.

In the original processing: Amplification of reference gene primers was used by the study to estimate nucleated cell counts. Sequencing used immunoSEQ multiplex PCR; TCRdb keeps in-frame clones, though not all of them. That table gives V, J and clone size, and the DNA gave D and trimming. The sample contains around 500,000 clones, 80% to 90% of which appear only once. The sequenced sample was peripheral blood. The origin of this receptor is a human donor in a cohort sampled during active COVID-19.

The CDR3 DNA reads as TGTGCCAGCAGCCCGCACGGGAGGACCGGGGAGCTGTTTTTT. This encodes CASSPHGRTGELFF. The rearrangement links TRBV3-1 (or the pseudogene TRBV3-2) to TRBJ2-2; TRBD2 matches 7 bases. In germline, CDR1 is LGHDT, CDR2 YNNKEL (reference sequence). The V and J ends lost 4 bases and 5 bases, in that order; junction bases with no gene match: 4. There are 14 residues in the CDR3.